This TCR beta chain was found in a study of OX40 agonist ivuxolimab in advanced cancers. Study information: Ivuxolimab, which is an agonistic anti-OX40 (CD134) antibody, was administered to the patients. Study results and caveats: On average, CD8+ T cells showed a greater number of expanded clones than CD4+.

As regards this clone: As yet, its antigen is unknown.

Data came from immunoSEQ multiplex PCR; TCRdb stores just in-frame clones and leaves some out. Among over 70,000 clones listed, 70% to 90% were seen once. Trimming took 2 bases from V and 3 from J, leaving 11 bases between them. The germline V gene encodes CDR1 MGHRA and CDR2 YSYEKL. The CDR3 is 15 amino acids. This sample comprised CD4+ or CD8+ T cells sorted from blood, obtained in a trial of the OX40 agonist ivuxolimab. The chain has TRBV4-1 and TRBJ1-3, with D hard to call. This clonotype originated in an adult with an advanced solid tumor such as melanoma, head and neck, liver or kidney cancer. The CDR3: CASSQPFNGGNTIYF. The CDR3 DNA follows: TGCGCCAGCAGCCAACCATTCAACGGTGGAAACACCATATATTTT.